This T cell receptor (beta chain) was sequenced during a study of CD8 T cells in Susac syndrome. This clonotype was counted only a few times. Germline CDR1 LGHNA, CDR2 YNFKEQ. The germline V and J ends were trimmed by 1 base and 12 bases, with 18 bases remaining between them. The CDR3 has 14 residues. Sequencing targeted TCR beta in T cells from blood (CD8+ and CD4+). Patients with stable or active relapsing-remitting disease, all of them treatment-naive, made up the multiple sclerosis controls. The CD8+ and CD4+ T cells were negatively isolated, with the TEMRA cells enriched by FACS. A quantity of roughly 0.5 to 1 ug RNA underwent reverse transcription using random hexamers. By means of immunoSEQ multiplex PCR, TCR beta CDR3 spanning 54 Vbeta and 13 Jbeta underwent amplification. Via MiXCR, TCRdb re-called the immunoSEQ multiplex PCR reads, giving one row per CDR3 protein. Of some 260,000 distinct CDR3 sequences listed, approximately 81% are singletons.

This chain connects TRBV4-2 to TRBJ1-2; no firm D call. Sequences were obtained from CD8+ T cells from PBMCs. The TCR comes from a human donor with multiple sclerosis. For the CDR3, the DNA is TGTGCCAGCAGCCAAGTCGAGACAAAAGTCCCTCACACCTTC. Translating gives CASSQVETKVPHTF.